A single sample is the source of the 8 T cell receptor beta chains below, sequenced in a study of regulatory T cells in long-lasting Graves disease (dated by TCRdb to 2020 to 2023). Receptors were amplified or captured by multiplex PCR. Sequenced on an Illumina HiSeq 4000. TCR beta libraries were built with iRepertoire HTBI primers and Arm-PCR amplification of CDR3 regions. In-frame beta chains were kept once TCRdb had trimmed the public reads at Q25 with fastp and called clones with MiXCR. Every distinct CDR3 protein forms one entry, paired with its most common genes and DNA. A total of about 540,000 distinct CDR3 sequences appear in this sample, approximately 13% of them only once. Together, the top ten hold roughly a tenth of the sample. In the paper's terms, the time point label means: newly diagnosed GD, antithyroid drugs for less than 3 months. For both TCR sequencing and RNA sequencing, RNA was extracted from PBMCs in TRIzol.

In addition, the sample was reused for a study of T cells in Graves' hyperthyroidism and ophthalmopathy.

Sequences were derived from peripheral blood mononuclear cells (PBMCs), sampled at new diagnosis, from a patient treated with antithyroid drugs. The source is a man aged 30 to 45 with Graves disease. Donor details come from another sample of the same person, matched by shared clones.

In its sample, this clonotype was seen a few times. The chain recombines TRBV19 with TRBJ1-4; D not certain. The germline gives CDR1 LNHDA, CDR2 SQIVND (reference sequence). Trimming left V 5 bases short and J 0 bases short, with 13 bases between. The CDR3 has 16 amino acids. The CDR3 loop is CASSLVDASTNEKLFF. Written as DNA, the CDR3 is TGTGCCAGTAGTCTGGTGGACGCTTCAACTAATGAAAAACTGTTTTTT.

This clonotype has a count of ten or more. This rearrangement joins TRBV12-3 or TRBV12-4 to TRBJ1-2; 12 positions agree with TRBD1. The length of the CDR3 is 14 residues. J was trimmed by 4 bases and V by 10 bases; bases with no gene match: 7. The CDR3 protein is CAISGTGGFYGYTF. The DNA for the CDR3 is TGTGCCATATCCGGGACAGGGGGCTTCTATGGCTACACCTTC.

This clonotype showed up many times. This chain uses TRBV27 with TRBJ1-2; the D is unclear. Germline-derived CDR1 and CDR2 are MNHEY and SMNVEV (reference sequence). The CDR3 runs 12 residues. Deletions cut 2 bases from V and 7 bases from J, with 8 bases between. CDR3 in amino acids: CASSLPGSGYTF. CDR3 coding DNA: TGTGCCAGCAGTTTACCGGGGAGTGGCTACACCTTC.

This clonotype appeared many times. This chain uses TRBV12-3 or TRBV12-4 with TRBJ2-7, with 9 nucleotides matching TRBD2. The CDR3 is made up of 16 amino acids. The junction had 9 bases not matched to a gene; V was cut back by 5 bases and J by 1 base. For the CDR3, the DNA is TGTGCCAGCAGTCCATTTGGGACTAGCTGGTCCTACGAGCAGTACTTC. This gives the protein CASSPFGTSWSYEQYF.

The chain carries TRBV5-1 and TRBJ2-1, with D maybe TRBD2 (5 bases). The ends were cut back, 2 bases at V and 7 bases at J, with 19 bases in the middle. In germline, CDR1 is SGHRS, CDR2 YFSETQ. The CDR3 is 16 amino acids. The CDR3 DNA follows: TGCGCCAGCAGCTTTGAGGGTGGGTGGGCCCTAAATGAGCAGTTCTTC. Encoded protein: CASSFEGGWALNEQFF. The whole variable domain, filled in from reference TRBV5-1 and TRBJ2-1, reads KAGVTQTPRYLIKTRGQQVTLSCSPISGHRSVSWYQQTPGQGLQFLFEYFSETQRNKGNFPGRFSGRQFSNSRSEMNVSTLELGDSALYLCASSFEGGWALNEQFFGPGTRLTVL.

This clonotype was seen at least ten times. The V call is TRBV12-5, the J call TRBJ1-1; TRBD1 matches 10 bases. The length of the CDR3 is 16 residues. The trim removed 5 bases at V and 0 bases at J, leaving 6 bases unmatched. CDR1 is LGHNT and CDR2 is FRNRAP in the germline V gene. The CDR3 here is CASGRRDRGMNTEAFF. Written as DNA, the CDR3 is TGTGCTAGTGGTCGCCGGGACAGGGGCATGAACACTGAAGCTTTCTTT.

This clonotype was seen only a few times. The chain carries TRBV5-1 and TRBJ1-4; 9 nucleotides agree with TRBD1. Trimming took 1 base from V and 8 from J; bases not matched to a gene: 6. This CDR3 is 15 amino acids long. The germline CDR1 and CDR2 sequences are SGHRS and YFSETQ. This chain's CDR3 is CASSLIGTGREKLFF. The DNA of the CDR3 is TGCGCCAGCAGCTTGATTGGGACAGGGCGCGAAAAACTGTTTTTT.

This clonotype was seen many times. The gene calls are TRBV7-2 and TRBJ2-7; D unclear. CDR3 length: 11 amino acids. Germline V lookup: CDR1 SGHTA, CDR2 FQGNSA. V lost 6 bases, J lost 4 bases, and 7 bases lay in between. The CDR3 here is CASSDAYEQYF. The CDR3 nucleotides read TGTGCCAGCAGTGATGCGTACGAGCAGTACTTC.